The next 17 T cell receptor beta chains were all read from a single sample in a study of T-cell memory formation after mild COVID-19. TCRdb used MiXCR to reprocess the 5' RACE reads, holding one entry per CDR3 protein. The sample carries 190,000 or so distinct CDR3 sequences, about a fifth recorded once. The sequenced sample consisted of PBMCs or a T cell subset sorted from them (not recorded which). All receptors derive from an adult woman who had mild COVID-19 (a few samples of this study predate the infection). Cell type and time point are not known.

This clonotype was observed a handful of times. This rearrangement joins TRBV27 to TRBJ2-7; D unresolved. Germline V gene lookup returns CDR1 MNHEY and CDR2 SMNVEV (reference sequence). CDR3 length: 14 residues. V was clipped by 4 bases and J by 1 base, with 11 bases between them. The CDR3 here is CASSYSGYSYEQYF. The CDR3 DNA is TGTGCCAGCAGTTACTCCGGCTATTCCTACGAGCAGTACTTC.

This clonotype was recorded once. The gene calls are TRBV7-2 and TRBJ1-1; 7 nucleotides align to TRBD1. The CDR3 runs to 16 residues. V lost 5 bases and J lost 1; bases outside the gene matches: 10. Germline lookup yields CDR1 SGHTA and CDR2 FQGNSA. The CDR3 reads CASSPQAGTANTEAFF. CDR3 sequence (DNA): TGTGCCAGCAGCCCTCAAGCCGGGACAGCGAACACTGAAGCTTTCTTT.

In its sample, this clonotype was seen a few times. V gene TRBV29-1 combines with J gene TRBJ1-1; TRBD1 aligns across 10 bases. Trimming at V came to 4 bases and at J to 1 base, leaving 3 bases not matched to a gene. The CDR3 sequence is 14 residues long. Germline CDR1 and CDR2: SQVTM and ANQGSEA. The CDR3 nucleotides read TGCAGCGTTGCGGGGGACAGGGGGAACACTGAAGCTTTCTTT. Its protein product is CSVAGDRGNTEAFF.

The sample holds a few counts of this clonotype. The J gene is TRBJ2-3, the V gene TRBV4-1, with D uncertain. This CDR3 is built from 14 residues. Germline values: CDR1 MGHRA, CDR2 YSYEKL. The ends were cut back, 0 bases at V and 2 bases at J, with 6 bases in the middle. CDR3 sequence: CASSQDHLTDTQYF. The CDR3, as DNA: TGCGCCAGCAGCCAAGATCACCTCACAGATACGCAGTATTTT.

The chain carries TRBV3-1 and TRBJ2-1; no clear D gene. The CDR3 has 14 residues. Germline CDR1 is LGHDT and CDR2 is YNNKEL (reference sequence). Trimming stripped 0 bases from V and 10 bases from J, with 13 bases between. The CDR3 DNA reads as TGTGCCAGCAGCCAAGATCCACTGTCGAAAGAGCAGTTCTTC. This translates into CASSQDPLSKEQFF.

The J gene is TRBJ2-1, the V gene TRBV27; D unresolved. This CDR3 has 14 residues. V was trimmed by 2 bases and J by 8 bases, leaving 13 bases between them. The germline V gene has CDR1 MNHEY and CDR2 SMNVEV (reference sequence). CDR3 bases: TGTGCCAGCAGTTTAGGGGTTAAGGTGGATGAGCAGTTCTTC. It is translated as CASSLGVKVDEQFF.

This chain connects TRBV24-1 to TRBJ1-5, with D possibly TRBD1 on 5 matching bases. The CDR3 sequence is 13 residues long. The V end was cut by 1 base, the J end by 9 bases, with 9 bases between. CDR1 and CDR2 (germline): KGHDR, SFDVKD. The CDR3 protein is CATSDLGTGPQHF. For the CDR3, the DNA is TGTGCCACCAGTGATTTAGGGACTGGGCCCCAGCATTTT.

Only a few counts were recorded for this clonotype. The chain links TRBV27 to TRBJ2-2; a possible D gene is TRBD2 (6 bases). The V and J ends lost 0 bases and 1 base respectively, with 6 bases between them. The CDR3 totals 15 residues. Germline loops: CDR1 MNHEY, CDR2 SMNVEV (reference sequence). The CDR3 DNA sequence: TGTGCCAGCAGTTTATCGCGGGGGAACACCGGGGAGCTGTTTTTT. Protein: CASSLSRGNTGELFF.

This clonotype appeared a few times. The chain uses TRBV4-1 and TRBJ1-5; D call uncertain. Germline values: CDR1 MGHRA, CDR2 YSYEKL. V was cut by 4 bases and J by 1 base, with 14 bases left in between. The CDR3 covers 16 residues. CDR3 sequence: CASSPAPSGSNQPQHF. The CDR3 DNA is TGCGCCAGCAGCCCCGCTCCGAGTGGGAGCAATCAGCCCCAGCATTTT.

The V call is TRBV11-2, the J call TRBJ2-7; 9 bases match TRBD2. The germline V gene encodes CDR1 SGHAT and CDR2 FQNNGV. The CDR3 runs to 15 residues. V was clipped by 1 base and J by 2 bases; unmatched bases: 3. The CDR3 reads CASSLGREGPYEQYF. CDR3 in DNA: TGTGCCAGCAGCTTAGGGCGGGAGGGCCCCTACGAGCAGTACTTC.

This clonotype was found a few times. The chain links TRBV9 to TRBJ2-1; TRBD2 aligns across 10 bases. This CDR3 has 17 residues. The germline V gene encodes CDR1 SGDLS and CDR2 YYNGEE. V was pared by 3 bases and J by 6 bases, with 12 bases of the junction left unmatched. The CDR3 reads CASSDTPRGLATNEQFF. The CDR3 coding sequence is TGTGCCAGCAGCGACACCCCCCGGGGACTAGCGACCAATGAGCAGTTCTTC.

The chain uses TRBV7-3 and TRBJ2-3; no clear D gene. Deletions cut 4 bases from V and 1 base from J, with 27 bases between. CDR3 length: 20 residues. Germline V gene lookup returns CDR1 SGHTA and CDR2 FQGTGA. The CDR3 is CASSSLGRHHSSRGTDTQYF. In nucleotides, the CDR3 is TGTGCCAGCAGCTCACTTGGTCGTCACCACAGTTCCCGAGGCACAGATACGCAGTATTTT.

The chain carries TRBV24-1 and TRBJ1-2, with D hard to call. Germline V gives CDR1 KGHDR, CDR2 SFDVKD. V was pared by 4 bases and J by 4 bases, with 9 bases between. The CDR3 spans 13 residues. DNA for the CDR3: TGTGCCACCAGTGACCGGGGAGGCTATGGCTACACCTTC. It is translated as CATSDRGGYGYTF.

The chain recombines TRBV5-6 with TRBJ2-4, with TRBD1 as a possible D gene (5 bases). V was cut by 7 bases and J by 9 bases, with 14 bases left in between. The CDR3 has 12 residues. CDR1 and CDR2 (germline): SGHDT, YYEEEE. The CDR3 DNA reads as TGTGCCAGCGAAGGACCTAGGGGCATTCAGTACTTC. Protein sequence: CASEGPRGIQYF.

The rearrangement uses TRBV5-1 and TRBJ2-3, with unresolved D. The CDR3 loop spans 18 amino acids. V lost 0 bases, J lost 2 bases, and 19 bases lay in between. CDR1 is SGHRS and CDR2 is YFSETQ in the germline V gene. The CDR3 spells CASSLDVLGSAPTDTQYF. The CDR3 DNA sequence: TGCGCCAGCAGCTTGGATGTTCTGGGCTCCGCGCCCACAGATACGCAGTATTTT.

This clonotype has a handful of counts. The chain couples TRBV6-2 or TRBV6-3 to TRBJ2-7; D tentatively fits TRBD1 or TRBD2 (5 bases each). With 0 bases removed from V and 7 bases from J, the gap between germline ends came to 10 bases. Germline V gene sequence: CDR1 MNHEY, CDR2 SVGEGT. There are 13 residues in the CDR3. The CDR3 nucleotides read TGTGCCAGCAGTTACTCAGAGGGGAAGGAGCAGTACTTC. Residues: CASSYSEGKEQYF.

This clonotype was counted only a few times. J is TRBJ1-2 and V is TRBV5-5; D remains ambiguous. This CDR3 has 14 residues. CDR1 and CDR2 from the germline V gene are SGHKS and YYEKEE (reference sequence). Trimming took 6 bases from V and 3 from J, leaving 15 bases between them. The CDR3 DNA sequence: TGTGCCAGCATCCTGGTGGAGACTTACTATGGCTACACCTTC. Translated, it gives CASILVETYYGYTF.